The 9 T cell receptor beta chains listed next were all sequenced from one sample in a study of patients and donors after allogeneic stem cell transplantation. TCRdb redid the calling of the RT-PCR reads with MiXCR, one entry per CDR3 protein. This table holds around 9,000 distinct CDR3 sequences, around 3.9% found once. The specimen sequenced was blood, either unsorted or a sorted T cell fraction (not recorded which). The origin of the receptors is a human donor who was either an allogeneic HSCT recipient or a stem cell or donor lymphocyte infusion donor (not recorded which). It is not recorded whose cells these are; they may come from a transplant donor.

This clonotype is deemed medium-sized. The V call is TRBV29-1, the J call TRBJ1-1; 8 positions agree with TRBD1. After removal of 6 bases from V and 6 bases from J, the junction contained 9 bases not matched to a gene. CDR1 and CDR2 from the germline V gene are SQVTM and ANQGSEA. The CDR3 totals 13 residues. The CDR3 DNA is TGCAGCGTACCCGGACAGGGAGGCTCTGAAGCTTTCTTT. Residues: CSVPGQGGSEAFF.

This clonotype was recorded many times. This sequence joins TRBV10-3 and TRBJ2-2, with D perhaps TRBD1 (6 bases). The CDR3 extends over 20 amino acids. Between the trimmed V and J ends, which lost 0 bases and 0 bases, there was a span of 20 bases. Germline values: CDR1 ENHRY, CDR2 SYGVKD. The CDR3 here is CAISESIVDRLRANTGELFF. The DNA of the CDR3 is TGTGCCATCAGTGAGTCGATCGTTGACAGGCTGCGCGCGAACACCGGGGAGCTGTTTTTT.

This chain uses TRBV7-9 with TRBJ2-7, with a weak D call TRBD1 (5 bases). This CDR3 is built from 15 residues. CDR1 is SEHNR and CDR2 is FQNEAQ in the germline V gene (reference sequence). Deletions cut 4 bases from V and 4 bases from J, with 17 bases between. The CDR3 sequence: CASSSDPDRTYEQYF. The CDR3 region has the DNA TGTGCCAGCAGCTCCGACCCTGACAGAACTTACGAGCAGTACTTC.

By share, this clonotype ranks as medium-sized. The J gene is TRBJ1-2, the V gene TRBV5-1; D is possibly TRBD1 (6 bases). Trimming shortened V by 0 bases and J by 4 bases, and 10 bases separated the two germline ends. Germline V gene lookup returns CDR1 SGHRS and CDR2 YFSETQ. The CDR3 totals 14 residues. The CDR3 sequence: CASSLAGQVYGYTF. For the CDR3, the DNA is TGCGCCAGCAGCTTGGCGGGACAAGTCTATGGCTACACCTTC.

By frequency in the sample, this clonotype is medium-sized. The chain couples TRBV29-1 to TRBJ2-7; 9 positions agree with TRBD1. Germline CDR1 SQVTM, CDR2 ANQGSEA. With 7 bases clipped from V and 3 bases from J, the junction kept 4 bases outside the gene matches. The CDR3 totals 12 residues. The CDR3 spells CSGLGQGYEQYF. The CDR3 nucleotides read TGCAGCGGCTTGGGACAGGGCTACGAGCAGTACTTC.

This clonotype was found many times. This chain joins TRBV7-6 and TRBJ2-1, with 12 nucleotides matching TRBD2. The junction had 2 bases not matched to a gene; V was cut back by 2 bases and J by 9 bases. In germline, CDR1 is SGHVS, CDR2 FNYEAQ. There are 14 residues in the CDR3. The CDR3 DNA follows: TGTGCCAGCAGCTTATCGACTAGCGGGAGTGAGCAGTTCTTC. Protein: CASSLSTSGSEQFF.

This clonotype was counted at least ten times. The chain recombines TRBV24-1 with TRBJ2-7; perhaps TRBD1 as D (6 bases). Germline V CDR1 and CDR2: KGHDR, SFDVKD. Trimming removed 4 bases from V and 0 bases from J, with 12 bases in between. The CDR3 contains 15 residues. The CDR3: CATSDNTGNSYEQYF. For the CDR3, the DNA is TGTGCCACCAGTGACAATACAGGGAACTCCTACGAGCAGTACTTC.

This clonotype was observed at least ten times. The chain's CDR3 is CASSRGLISSTDTQYF. The CDR3 region has the DNA TGTGCCAGCAGCCGGGGCCTTATTTCTAGCACAGATACGCAGTATTTT. This chain joins TRBV5-4 and TRBJ2-3; D possibly uses TRBD1 or TRBD2 (5 bases each). The CDR3 is made up of 16 amino acids. The V gene lost 4 bases and the J gene lost 0 bases, with 15 bases spanning the gap. In germline, CDR1 is SGHNT, CDR2 YYREEE (reference sequence).

This clonotype occurred many times. The chain recombines TRBV28 with TRBJ2-1; 13 bases agree with TRBD2. Trimming cost V 4 bases and J 6 bases; bases outside gene matches: 9. The length of the CDR3 is 17 residues. In germline, CDR1 is MDHEN, CDR2 SYDVKM. The CDR3 is CASSYTRLAGGFNEQFF. Written as DNA, the CDR3 is TGTGCCAGCAGTTATACCCGACTAGCGGGAGGCTTCAATGAGCAGTTCTTC.